The clone carrying this T cell receptor (beta chain) was seen more than once but under ten times. Its specificity is not known. The sample originates from a study of vaccination effects on CD4 cells after COVID-19. Findings and limits, study-wide: Only a single clone (1 of 255 vaccine-induced clones in healthy vaccinees) cross-reacted with common cold coronaviruses.

Before any sequencing was done, the ViraFEST assay used viral peptide pools to expand antigen-specific CD4+ T cells. Subsequent to a culture period of 10 to 11 days, CD4+ T cells were isolated. Participants got two doses of BNT162b2 or mRNA-1273 vaccine. The data were produced by immunoSEQ multiplex PCR, yet TCRdb's version contains in-frame clones alone and is incomplete. The sample has just under 60,000 clones; about 78% are singletons. V lost 7 bases, J lost 8 bases, and 9 bases stayed unmatched. The CDR3 has 13 amino acids. The germline V gene encodes CDR1 SQVTM and CDR2 ANQGSEA. This specimen was CD4+ T cells from PBMCs cultured with HCoV-OC43 spike peptides, taken after COVID-19 vaccination. Sample subset: HCoV-OC43 spike overlapping peptide pool stimulation. This chain links TRBV29-1 with TRBJ1-4, with 8 bases fitting TRBD1. The sequence came from a human donor who received a COVID-19 vaccine. CDR3 sequence (DNA): TGCAGCGGGTTGGACAGGGATCGGGAAAAACTGTTTTTT. It yields the protein CSGLDRDREKLFF.